These 25 T cell receptor beta chains originate from one sample sequenced in a study of technical replicates of blood from a handful of donors. Profiled with immunoSEQ multiplex PCR; TCRdb holds only in-frame clones, not every one. The sample holds roughly 73,000 clones, 93% seen once. Material for sequencing was T cells isolated from PBMCs. These TCRs come from a human donor in good health.

The chain recombines TRBV5-1 with TRBJ2-3; 7 bases map to TRBD1. Germline V gives CDR1 SGHRS, CDR2 YFSETQ. This CDR3 has 15 amino acids. V lost 1 base, J lost 5 bases, and 7 bases stayed unmatched. CDR3 in DNA: TGCGCCAGCAGCTTGCAGGGGGTGTGGGGAGATACGCAGTATTTT. This gives the protein CASSLQGVWGDTQYF. Combining the CDR3 with reference TRBV5-1 and TRBJ2-3 gives the whole variable domain KAGVTQTPRYLIKTRGQQVTLSCSPISGHRSVSWYQQTPGQGLQFLFEYFSETQRNKGNFPGRFSGRQFSNSRSEMNVSTLELGDSALYLCASSLQGVWGDTQYFGPGTRLTVL.

The V and J genes are TRBV9 and TRBJ1-2; weak D call: TRBD1 (5 bases). Germline lookup yields CDR1 SGDLS and CDR2 YYNGEE. The CDR3 length is 12 residues. V lost 3 bases and J lost 7, with 10 bases in between. As DNA, the CDR3 is TGTGCCAGCAGCGGGTCTAGGGGTGGCTACACCTTC. It encodes CASSGSRGGYTF.

This chain links TRBV5-1 with TRBJ2-3; 9 bases map to TRBD2. The ends lost 0 bases at V and 5 bases at J; junction bases unmatched: 7. Per the germline V gene, CDR1 is SGHRS and CDR2 is YFSETQ. The CDR3 length is 16 residues. The CDR3: CASSLDSRGGGDTQYF. As DNA, the CDR3 is TGCGCCAGCAGCTTGGATTCTCGCGGGGGGGGAGATACGCAGTATTTT.

The DNA of the CDR3 is TGTGCCTGGAGTGTATTAGGGCTAGCGGGGGAGGGTGAGCAGTTCTTC. Translating it yields CAWSVLGLAGEGEQFF. The chain joins TRBV30 to TRBJ2-1; the match to TRBD2 covers 10 bases. The CDR3 extends over 16 amino acids. Germline-derived CDR1 and CDR2 are GTSNPN and SVGIG (reference sequence). Trimming cost V 0 bases and J 9 bases; bases outside gene matches: 11.

The V and J genes are TRBV28 and TRBJ1-2; D is uncertain. Germline values: CDR1 MDHEN, CDR2 SYDVKM. CDR3 length equals 12 residues. V was trimmed by 10 bases and J by 6 bases, leaving 15 bases between them. The CDR3 DNA is TGTGCCATCCCGAGCAGAGGCGATGGCTACACCTTC. Its protein is CAIPSRGDGYTF.

The chain links TRBV19 to TRBJ1-2, with D perhaps TRBD1 (5 bases). The CDR3 loop spans 16 amino acids. Trimming shortened V by 6 bases and J by 3 bases, and 20 bases separated the two germline ends. CDR1 is LNHDA and CDR2 is SQIVND in the germline V gene (reference sequence). This CDR3 is CASSTASGRGDYGYTF. The CDR3 DNA reads as TGTGCCAGTAGCACCGCTTCCGGGCGGGGGGACTATGGCTACACCTTC.

The chain links TRBV4-2 to TRBJ2-1, with a possible D match to TRBD2 (6 bases). The CDR3 contains 13 residues. In germline, CDR1 is LGHNA, CDR2 YNFKEQ. Trimming stripped 4 bases from V and 6 bases from J, with 10 bases between. CDR3 in amino acids: CASSPIGGNEQFF. DNA of the CDR3: TGTGCCAGCAGCCCAATCGGGGGCAATGAGCAGTTCTTC.

This sequence joins TRBV28 and TRBJ1-1; 7 bases agree with TRBD1. CDR3 length equals 12 residues. Per the germline V gene, CDR1 is MDHEN and CDR2 is SYDVKM. Germline trimming cut 4 bases from V and 7 bases from J; bases unmatched to any gene: 3. The CDR3 sequence: CASSSYRGEAFF. Written as DNA, the CDR3 is TGTGCCAGCAGTTCATACAGGGGTGAAGCTTTCTTT.

This clone was counted a single time. The chain recombines TRBV11-3 with TRBJ1-5; D remains ambiguous. The CDR3 extends over 13 amino acids. Trimming took 4 bases from V and 3 from J, leaving 7 bases between them. CDR1 is SGHNT and CDR2 is YENEEA in the germline V gene. The CDR3 loop reads CASSSGNNQPQHF. DNA for the CDR3: TGTGCCAGCAGCTCAGGTAACAATCAGCCCCAGCATTTT.

This chain joins TRBV15 and TRBJ1-2; TRBD1 matches at 9 bases. Germline V gene sequence: CDR1 LNHNV, CDR2 YYDKDF (reference sequence). The CDR3 extends over 15 amino acids. The V and J ends lost 4 bases and 1 base, in that order; junction bases with no gene match: 4. The CDR3 DNA sequence: TGTGCCACCAGCAAGGACAGGGGTTTTAACTATGGCTACACCTTC. This encodes CATSKDRGFNYGYTF.

V usage is TRBV4-1 and J usage is TRBJ1-1, with unresolved D. CDR3 length equals 14 residues. V gave up 0 bases and J gave up 4 bases, with 9 bases separating them. In germline, CDR1 is MGHRA, CDR2 YSYEKL. This CDR3 is CASSQDLELTEAFF. CDR3 sequence (DNA): TGCGCCAGCAGCCAAGATTTGGAGCTCACTGAAGCTTTCTTT.

This rearrangement joins TRBV4-1 to TRBJ1-2; D call uncertain. V dropped 2 bases and J dropped 4 bases, with 17 bases sitting between them. Germline V gene data show CDR1 as MGHRA and CDR2 as YSYEKL. This CDR3 region has 16 residues. In nucleotides, the CDR3 is TGCGCCAGCAGCCAAATTACGACACGAAGTCTCTATGGCTACACCTTC. Translation gives CASSQITTRSLYGYTF.

The chain employs TRBV4-1 and TRBJ1-6; D gene unclear. The CDR3 consists of 16 residues. Trimming pared 5 bases from V and 7 bases from J, leaving 18 bases between. CDR1 is MGHRA, CDR2 YSYEKL, per germline. CDR3 nucleotide sequence: TGCGCCAGCAGCAACAACCTCCGGGAGAAAAATTCACCCCTCCACTTT. Encoded protein: CASSNNLREKNSPLHF.

The chain combines TRBV6-1 with TRBJ2-5; 8 positions match TRBD2. This CDR3 is built from 16 residues. Trimming took 4 bases from V and 7 from J; bases not matched to a gene: 14. Germline V CDR1 and CDR2: MNHNS, SASEGT. DNA for the CDR3: TGTGCCAGCAGTGGACTCGACATAGCGGGGCCCTGGACCCAGTACTTC. Residues: CASSGLDIAGPWTQYF.

The rearrangement links TRBV5-1 to TRBJ2-2; 7 bases are a match to TRBD2. Trimming at V came to 2 bases and at J to 2 bases, leaving 3 bases not matched to a gene. Germline V CDR1 and CDR2: SGHRS, YFSETQ. This CDR3 is built from 15 residues. The CDR3 loop reads CASSLTSVNTGELFF. CDR3 sequence (DNA): TGCGCCAGCAGCTTAACTAGCGTCAACACCGGGGAGCTGTTTTTT.

The rearrangement links TRBV4-2 to TRBJ2-1; D is possibly TRBD1 (6 bases). Germline V gene data show CDR1 as LGHNA and CDR2 as YNFKEQ. Trimming left V 1 base short and J 7 bases short, with 8 bases between. This CDR3 comprises 13 residues. In DNA, the CDR3 is TGTGCCAGCAGCCAAGTACAGGGAAATGAGCAGTTCTTC. This encodes CASSQVQGNEQFF.

In this sample, this clone turned up once. In DNA, the CDR3 is TGTGCCAGCAGGGCTAGCGGGGGAAACATTCAGTACTTC. Its protein product is CASRASGGNIQYF. This chain joins TRBV7-2 and TRBJ2-4; 10 bases align to TRBD2. CDR3 length: 13 residues. The ends lost 6 bases at V and 6 bases at J; junction bases unmatched: 2. Germline assignment: CDR1 SGHTA and CDR2 FQGNSA. The whole variable domain, remainder taken from reference TRBV7-2 and TRBJ2-4, is GAGVSQSPSNKVTEKGKDVELRCDPISGHTALYWYRQSLGQGLEFLIYFQGNSAPDKSGLPSDRFSAERTGGSVSTLTIQRTQQEDSAVYLCASRASGGNIQYFGAGTRLSVL.

V is TRBV9 and J is TRBJ2-3; D gene unclear. There are 15 residues in the CDR3. The germline V gene encodes CDR1 SGDLS and CDR2 YYNGEE. Trimming cost V 6 bases and J 2 bases, with 16 bases left between them. This chain's CDR3 is CASTISSVPTDTQYF. The CDR3 DNA reads TGTGCCAGCACCATAAGTTCGGTCCCCACAGATACGCAGTATTTT.

The chain has TRBV7-3 and TRBJ2-7, with 9 bases fitting TRBD2. Losses at the gene ends were 3 bases for V and 1 base for J; bases not matched to a gene: 1. Germline V gene data show CDR1 as SGHTA and CDR2 as FQGTGA. CDR3 length: 14 amino acids. CDR3 sequence: CASSLSGGSYEQYF. As DNA, the CDR3 is TGTGCCAGCAGCTTGAGCGGGGGGTCCTACGAGCAGTACTTC.

Here the CDR3 DNA reads TGCGCCAGCAGCTCTCGGACAGGGAGCAACAATGAGCAGTTCTTC. It specifies CASSSRTGSNNEQFF. The V call is TRBV5-1, the J call TRBJ2-1; the match to TRBD1 covers 8 bases. Germline CDR1 is SGHRS and CDR2 is YFSETQ. The V gene end was trimmed by 3 bases and the J gene end by 5 bases; junction bases not matched to a gene: 7. This CDR3 spans 15 amino acids.

The chain has TRBV27 and TRBJ2-7; D might be TRBD2 (6 bases). V shed 2 bases and J shed 5 bases, with 19 bases lying between them. Germline CDR1 reads MNHEY; CDR2 reads SMNVEV (reference sequence). This CDR3 comprises 16 residues. CDR3 in amino acids: CASSLMLGGIHHEQYF. CDR3 sequence (DNA): TGTGCCAGCAGTTTAATGCTGGGCGGGATCCACCACGAGCAGTACTTC.

The rearrangement uses TRBV6-6 and TRBJ1-2; D gene ambiguous. The V and J ends lost 3 bases and 10 bases respectively, with 15 bases between them. The length of the CDR3 is 13 residues. Germline CDR1 is MNHNY and CDR2 is SVGAGI (reference sequence). The CDR3 DNA sequence: TGTGCCAGCAGTTATAACACCCCCCCAGACTACACCTTC. This gives the protein CASSYNTPPDYTF.

The chain joins TRBV28 to TRBJ1-5, with TRBD1 matching 8 bases. The CDR3 sequence is 15 residues long. Trimming at V came to 2 bases and at J to 5 bases, leaving 5 bases not matched to a gene. CDR1 is MDHEN, CDR2 SYDVKM, per germline. The CDR3 nucleotides are TGTGCCAGCAGTTTAGGGACAGGAGATTATCAGCCCCAGCATTTT. It codes for CASSLGTGDYQPQHF.

In DNA form, the CDR3 reads TGTGCCTGGAGTACTAGTGCAACTAATGAAAAACTGTTTTTT. Translated, it gives CAWSTSATNEKLFF. This chain links TRBV30 with TRBJ1-4; D remains ambiguous. Germline-derived CDR1 and CDR2 are GTSNPN and SVGIG (reference sequence). V lost 2 bases and J lost 0, with 7 bases in between. This CDR3 has 14 residues.

The chain couples TRBV10-1 to TRBJ2-3; 11 bases are shared with TRBD1. There are 16 residues in the CDR3. Trimming removed 2 bases from V and 6 bases from J; junction bases left unmatched: 7. Germline V gives CDR1 WNHNN, CDR2 SYGVQD (reference sequence). The CDR3: CASSEAGTGGRDTQYF. The CDR3 coding sequence is TGCGCCAGCAGTGAGGCCGGGACAGGGGGTAGGGATACGCAGTATTTT.